The rows below give T cell receptor beta chains drawn from one sample of a study of control samples from healthy donors and cancer patients. Clones were read by immunoSEQ multiplex PCR, and TCRdb kept only the in-frame ones, dropping some. In the table there are some 150,000 clones, 91% of which are singletons. Sequenced: blood. The source is a man between 18 and 35 years old in good health. Both conserved end residues are part of each CDR3. A D gene is named only where the DNA matches it firmly. Rows may omit the clone size; those that give it use once, few, many or a size class.

NA	TRBV3-1/TRBV3-2	NA	TRBJ2-5	CASSLGLREETQYF	TGTGCCAGCAGCCTTGGACTAAGAGAAGAGACCCAGTACTTC
NA	TRBV7-9	NA	TRBJ1-5	CASSLGKGLYSNQPQHF	TGTGCCAGCAGCTTAGGAAAGGGACTGTATAGCAATCAGCCCCAGCATTTT
NA	TRBV12-3/TRBV12-4	once	TRBJ2-3	CASSDLDTQYF	TGTGCCAGCAGTGATTTGGATACGCAGTATTTT
NA	TRBV1	once	TRBJ2-5	CTSSQGGDRALGTQYF	TGCACCAGCAGCCAAGGAGGAGACAGGGCCCTTGGGACCCAGTACTTC
NA	TRBV3-1/TRBV3-2	NA	TRBJ2-7	CASSQDRLGPYEQYF	TGTGCCAGCAGCCAAGATAGACTGGGGCCCTACGAGCAGTACTTC
NA	TRBV4-1	NA	TRBJ1-2	CASSSVVVERDTANYGYTF	TGCGCCAGCAGCTCGGTCGTGGTCGAACGGGACACCGCTAACTATGGCTACACCTTC
TRBD1	TRBV7-2	NA	TRBJ1-4	CASSLGNRGREKLFF	TGTGCCAGCAGCTTAGGGAACAGGGGCCGGGAAAAACTGTTTTTT
TRBD1	TRBV19	NA	TRBJ1-5	CASSLRAGGRNQPQHF	TGTGCCAGTAGTCTGAGGGCAGGGGGCCGCAATCAGCCCCAGCATTTT
NA	TRBV5-4	NA	TRBJ2-1	CASSSALTGNAEQFF	TGTGCCAGCAGCTCGGCGTTAACAGGGAACGCTGAGCAGTTCTTC
NA	TRBV27	NA	TRBJ1-1	CASSPQTGGSTEAFF	TGTGCCAGCAGTCCCCAGACCGGAGGTAGCACTGAAGCTTTCTTT
NA	TRBV6-5	NA	TRBJ1-2	CASKGVNYGYTF	TGTGCCAGCAAGGGAGTCAACTATGGCTACACCTTC
NA	TRBV30	NA	TRBJ1-1	CAWSPQGNTEAFF	TGTGCCTGGAGTCCTCAGGGGAACACTGAAGCTTTCTTT
TRBD1	TRBV5-1	NA	TRBJ2-1	CASSLDRARDEQFF	TGCGCCAGCAGCCTCGACAGGGCACGGGATGAGCAGTTCTTC
NA	TRBV2	NA	TRBJ1-5	CASTSAAGFNQPQHF	TGTGCCAGCACCTCGGCGGCAGGCTTCAATCAGCCCCAGCATTTT
NA	TRBV30	NA	TRBJ1-4	CAWKEGPTNEKLFF	TGTGCCTGGAAGGAAGGACCGACTAATGAAAAACTGTTTTTT
TRBD1	TRBV11-2	NA	TRBJ1-6	CASSSPGGSPLHF	TGTGCCAGCAGCTCTCCAGGGGGGTCACCCCTCCACTTT
NA	TRBV5-5	NA	TRBJ2-6	CASSLVGWGANVLTF	TGTGCCAGCAGCTTGGTCGGTTGGGGGGCCAACGTCCTGACTTTC
TRBD1	TRBV4-3	NA	TRBJ2-2	CASSQLWTPDRVTGELFF	TGCGCCAGCAGCCAACTCTGGACCCCGGACAGGGTTACCGGGGAGCTGTTTTTT
TRBD1	TRBV5-1	NA	TRBJ2-1	CASSFDRAVYNEQFF	TGCGCCAGCAGTTTCGACAGGGCCGTTTACAATGAGCAGTTCTTC
TRBD1	TRBV5-1	NA	TRBJ2-7	CASSPRDSHYEQYF	TGCGCCAGCAGCCCCCGGGACAGCCACTACGAGCAGTACTTC
NA	TRBV11-2	NA	TRBJ1-2	CASSLELVRGYTF	TGTGCCAGCAGCTTAGAGTTGGTTAGGGGCTACACCTTC
NA	TRBV6-5	NA	TRBJ2-3	CASSYAGDDTDTQYF	TGTGCCAGCAGTTACGCAGGGGATGACACAGATACGCAGTATTTT
TRBD1	TRBV28	NA	TRBJ1-4	CASSSPGTGNEKLFF	TGTGCCAGCAGTTCCCCCGGGACAGGGAATGAAAAACTGTTTTTT
NA	TRBV4-1	NA	TRBJ2-1	CASSQGRQGVYEQFF	TGCGCCAGCAGCCAGGGGAGGCAGGGGGTTTATGAGCAGTTCTTC
TRBD1	TRBV19	NA	TRBJ2-3	CASSPETGALSTDTQYF	TGTGCCAGTAGTCCGGAGACAGGGGCACTTAGCACAGATACGCAGTATTTT
TRBD1	TRBV3-1/TRBV3-2	NA	TRBJ2-7	CASSHPDRDDEQYF	TGTGCCAGCAGCCATCCTGACAGGGACGACGAGCAGTACTTC
NA	TRBV19	NA	TRBJ2-7	CASSISGTSAAYEQYF	TGTGCCAGTAGTATATCCGGGACTTCCGCGGCCTACGAGCAGTACTTC
NA	TRBV4-1	NA	TRBJ2-7	CASSQGREQYF	TGCGCCAGCAGCCAAGGAAGGGAGCAGTACTTC
NA	TRBV3-1/TRBV3-2	NA	TRBJ1-1	CASSDRGGTEAFF	TGTGCCAGCAGCGACCGGGGTGGCACTGAAGCTTTCTTT
NA	TRBV11-2	NA	TRBJ2-5	CASSERETQYF	TGTGCCAGCAGCGAGAGAGAGACCCAGTACTTC
TRBD2	TRBV2	NA	TRBJ2-1	CASSGDSGGTYNEQFF	TGTGCCAGCAGTGGAGACAGCGGGGGGACCTACAATGAGCAGTTCTTC
TRBD1	TRBV29-1	NA	TRBJ2-7	CSVEDQDRGLYEQYF	TGCAGCGTTGAAGATCAGGACAGGGGGCTCTACGAGCAGTACTTC
TRBD2	TRBV7-2	NA	TRBJ2-5	CASSFSRTSPQTQYF	TGTGCCAGCAGCTTCAGTAGGACTAGCCCCCAGACCCAGTACTTC
NA	TRBV18	NA	TRBJ2-7	CASSPRGGAGTEFYEQYF	TGTGCCAGCTCACCGAGGGGGGGCGCCGGGACAGAGTTCTACGAGCAGTACTTC
NA	TRBV15	NA	TRBJ1-1	CATSRGGGVRTEAFF	TGTGCCACCAGCAGAGGTGGAGGAGTGAGGACTGAAGCTTTCTTT
NA	TRBV5-1	NA	TRBJ1-6	CASSLAPQGGSYNSPLHF	TGCGCCAGCAGCTTGGCTCCCCAGGGAGGGTCCTATAATTCACCCCTCCACTTT
NA	TRBV24-1	NA	TRBJ1-5	CATSRTDDQPQHF	TGTGCCACCAGCAGGACGGACGATCAGCCCCAGCATTTT
NA	TRBV9	NA	TRBJ2-1	CASSQRTGLSNEQFF	TGTGCCAGCAGTCAAAGGACGGGCCTCTCCAATGAGCAGTTCTTC
NA	TRBV6-5	NA	TRBJ1-4	CASSLSKGKLFF	TGTGCCAGCAGTTTGAGTAAGGGAAAACTGTTTTTT
TRBD2	TRBV2	NA	TRBJ2-7	CASTGLAGVPHEQYF	TGTGCCAGCACCGGACTAGCGGGGGTCCCCCACGAGCAGTACTTC
NA	TRBV6-5	NA	TRBJ1-1	CASRLTGTNTEAFF	TGTGCCAGCAGATTAACAGGAACGAACACTGAAGCTTTCTTT
NA	TRBV6-1	NA	TRBJ1-5	CASSELGAVSNQPQHF	TGTGCCAGCAGTGAACTGGGGGCAGTTAGCAATCAGCCCCAGCATTTT
NA	TRBV6-4	NA	TRBJ2-7	CASRKESSSYEQYF	TGTGCCAGCAGAAAGGAATCCTCCTCTTACGAGCAGTACTTC
NA	TRBV28	NA	TRBJ1-4	CASSLVGAKATNEKLFF	TGTGCCAGCAGTTTAGTGGGGGCGAAGGCAACTAATGAAAAACTGTTTTTT
TRBD1	TRBV10-3	NA	TRBJ1-1	CAISKGQVDEAFF	TGTGCCATCAGTAAGGGACAGGTCGACGAAGCTTTCTTT